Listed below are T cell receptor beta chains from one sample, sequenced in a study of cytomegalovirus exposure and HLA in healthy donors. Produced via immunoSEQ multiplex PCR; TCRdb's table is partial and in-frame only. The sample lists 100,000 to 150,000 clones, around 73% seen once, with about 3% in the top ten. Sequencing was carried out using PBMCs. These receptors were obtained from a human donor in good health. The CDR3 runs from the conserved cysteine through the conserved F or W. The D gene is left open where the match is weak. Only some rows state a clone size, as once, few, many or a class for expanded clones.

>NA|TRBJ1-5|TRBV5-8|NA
TGTGCCAGCAGCTTTAAGACAGGCCTTGGGCAGCCCCAGCATTTT
CASSFKTGLGQPQHF
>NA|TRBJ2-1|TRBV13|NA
TGTGCCAGCAGCTTAGCTAGGGGCTACAATGAGCAGTTCTTC
CASSLARGYNEQFF
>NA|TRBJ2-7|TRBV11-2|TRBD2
TGTGCCAGCAAAGTAGCGGGAGGAACCTACGAGCAGTACTTC
CASKVAGGTYEQYF
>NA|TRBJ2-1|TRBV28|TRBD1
TGTGCCAGCAGTTTCCGGGACAGGGTGAATGAGCAGTTCTTC
CASSFRDRVNEQFF
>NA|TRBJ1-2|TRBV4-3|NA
TGCGCCAGCAGCCAAGCCGGGAAGGGCTACACCTTC
CASSQAGKGYTF
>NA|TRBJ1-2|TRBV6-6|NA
TGTGCCAGCATTGCGGACTATGGCTACACCTTC
CASIADYGYTF
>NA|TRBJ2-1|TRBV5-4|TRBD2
TGTGCCAGCAGCCCTGGACTAGCGGGAGTAAGGAATGAGCAGTTCTTC
CASSPGLAGVRNEQFF
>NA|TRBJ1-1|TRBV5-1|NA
TGCGCCAGCACCACAGGCCAGAACACTGAAGCTTTCTTT
CASTTGQNTEAFF
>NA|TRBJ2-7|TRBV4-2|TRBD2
TGTGCCAGCAGCCAAGATCTGGGGGGGTTAGGCTACGAGCAGTACTTC
CASSQDLGGLGYEQYF
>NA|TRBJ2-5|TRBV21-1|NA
TGTGCCAGCAGCAAAGGAGGCCAGCAAGAGACCCAGTACTTC
CASSKGGQQETQYF
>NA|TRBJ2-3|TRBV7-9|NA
TGTTCCAGCAGCTTAACTGGTCCAGATACGCAGTATTTT
CSSSLTGPDTQYF
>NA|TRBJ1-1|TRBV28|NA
TGTGCCAGCAGTACTCTAATTTACAGGGTCGCTGAAGCTTTCTTT
CASSTLIYRVAEAFF
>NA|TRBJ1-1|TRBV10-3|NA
TGTGCCATCAGTGACGGACTGCTCATGAACACTGAAGCTTTCTTT
CAISDGLLMNTEAFF
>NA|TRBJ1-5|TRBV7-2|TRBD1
TGTGCCAGCAGCCCCGGGACAGGTAGTTGGAATCAGCCCCAGCATTTT
CASSPGTGSWNQPQHF
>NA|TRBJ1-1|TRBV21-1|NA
TGTGCCAGCAGCAAAGGTGGCAGGGTACCCTTTTTGAACACTGAAGCTTTCTTT
CASSKGGRVPFLNTEAFF
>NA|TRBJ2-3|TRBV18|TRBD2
TGTGCCAGCTCACCCAGAGCGGGAGCTAGCACAGATACGCAGTATTTT
CASSPRAGASTDTQYF
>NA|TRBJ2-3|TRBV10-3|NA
TGTGCCATCAACGTAGGCAGGGGAGGGACAGATACGCAGTATTTT
CAINVGRGGTDTQYF
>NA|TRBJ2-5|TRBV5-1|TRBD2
TGCGCCAGCAGCTTTACTAGCGGGAGCGGAGAGACCCAGTACTTC
CASSFTSGSGETQYF
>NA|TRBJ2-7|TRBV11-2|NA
TGTGCCAGCAGGCTCGGTTCGGGAGAGCAGTACTTC
CASRLGSGEQYF
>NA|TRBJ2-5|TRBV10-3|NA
TGTGCCACCCGGGGGAACCAAGAGACCCAGTACTTC
CATRGNQETQYF
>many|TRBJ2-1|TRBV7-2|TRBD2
TGTGCCAGCAGCTTTAATTTGCAGCGGGAGTGGAATGAGCAGTTCTTC
CASSFNLQREWNEQFF
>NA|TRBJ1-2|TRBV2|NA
TGTGCCAGCAGCCCGATAGTGTCAATCTCCTATGGCTACACCTTC
CASSPIVSISYGYTF
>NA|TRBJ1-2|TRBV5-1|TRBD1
TGCGCCAGCAGCTCTCAGGGGGTTCCGTATGGCTACACCTTC
CASSSQGVPYGYTF
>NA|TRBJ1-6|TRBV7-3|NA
TGTGCCAGCAGCTTACGAGCAGCAGGTTCACCCCTCCACTTT
CASSLRAAGSPLHF